What follows are 25 T cell receptor beta chains derived from one specimen sequenced in a study of PD-L1 blockade in urothelial cancer. The time point denotes: peripheral blood 6 weeks after treatment start. The data were produced by immunoSEQ multiplex PCR, yet TCRdb's version contains in-frame clones alone and is incomplete. The sample lists 75,000 to 100,000 clones, over 65% seen once, with about 8.4% in the top ten. The specimen comprised PBMCs, sampled around atezolizumab (anti-PD-L1) treatment. The receptors were sampled from a man in his 70s with urothelial cancer.

This chain joins TRBV19 and TRBJ1-1; TRBD1 is a possible D gene (5 bases). The V gene's germline CDR1 is LNHDA and CDR2 SQIVND (reference sequence). Deletions cut 3 bases from V and 6 bases from J, with 11 bases between. There are 13 residues in the CDR3. The CDR3 region is CASSIRGRPEAFF. In DNA, the CDR3 is TGTGCCAGTAGTATCCGGGGGAGACCTGAAGCTTTCTTT. Looking up the rest from reference TRBV19 and TRBJ1-1 gives the full variable domain: DGGITQSPKYLFRKEGQNVTLSCEQNLNHDAMYWYRQDPGQGLRLIYYSQIVNDFQKGDIAEGYSVSREKKESFPLTVTSAQKNPTAFYLCASSIRGRPEAFFGQGTRLTVV.

The chain employs TRBV9 and TRBJ2-3; D may be TRBD2 (5 bases). The CDR3 is 14 residues long. V was trimmed by 0 bases and J by 5 bases, leaving 10 bases between them. Germline lookup yields CDR1 SGDLS and CDR2 YYNGEE. CDR3 DNA sequence: TGTGCCAGCAGCGTAGATGTAGAGGGAGATACGCAGTATTTT. Its translation: CASSVDVEGDTQYF.

The V call is TRBV5-4, the J call TRBJ1-2, with D unclear. The germline V and J ends were trimmed by 10 bases and 2 bases, with 12 bases remaining between them. Looked up from germline, CDR1 is SGHNT and CDR2 is YYREEE (reference sequence). The CDR3 consists of 12 residues. The CDR3 nucleotides read TGTGCCTCCTCGAACGGGAACTATGGCTACACCTTC. As protein: CASSNGNYGYTF.

This sequence joins TRBV10-1 and TRBJ1-2; weak D call: TRBD1 (5 bases). V dropped 1 base and J dropped 12 bases, with 30 bases sitting between them. CDR1 and CDR2 from the germline V gene are WNHNN and SYGVQD (reference sequence). This CDR3 spans 18 amino acids. CDR3 DNA: TGCGCCAGCAGTGAGTGGGGAATTCACTCCCTCGGGCCGGCGGGGGACACCTTC. Its translation: CASSEWGIHSLGPAGDTF.

This CDR3 reads CASSLVWSGHEQYF. Here the CDR3 DNA reads TGTGCCAGCAGCTTAGTGTGGTCAGGGCACGAGCAGTACTTC. The V call is TRBV11-2, the J call TRBJ2-7; a weak D match, TRBD1 (5 bases). V shed 1 base and J shed 5 bases, with 12 bases lying between them. The CDR3 consists of 14 residues. Germline assignment: CDR1 SGHAT and CDR2 FQNNGV. The full variable domain, with the rest looked up from reference TRBV11-2 and TRBJ2-7, is EAGVAQSPRYKIIEKRQSVAFWCNPISGHATLYWYQQILGQGPKLLIQFQNNGVVDDSQLPKDRFSAERLKGVDSTLKIQPAKLEDSAVYLCASSLVWSGHEQYFGPGTRLTVT.

This clone was observed a handful of times. V and J are TRBV27 and TRBJ2-7; possible D gene TRBD2, 6 bases. Germline CDR1 is MNHEY and CDR2 is SMNVEV (reference sequence). V was shortened by 4 bases and J by 7 bases, with 11 bases between the two germline ends. The CDR3 runs 12 residues. CDR3 in DNA: TGTGCCAGCAGTTGGGGAGGTTATGAGCAGTACTTC. Its protein is CASSWGGYEQYF.

The chain uses TRBV7-2 and TRBJ1-5; D ambiguous. Deletions cut 4 bases from V and 7 bases from J, with 11 bases between. The length of the CDR3 is 13 residues. Germline assignment: CDR1 SGHTA and CDR2 FQGNSA. The CDR3 DNA reads as TGTGCCAGCAGCTGGACTCGAGGGCAGCCCCAGCATTTT. Amino acid sequence: CASSWTRGQPQHF.

The rearrangement joins TRBV11-2 to TRBJ2-1; D remains unclear. Germline V lookup: CDR1 SGHAT, CDR2 FQNNGV. Trimming removed 2 bases from V and 9 bases from J, with 5 bases in between. The CDR3 is 11 amino acids. Here the CDR3 reads CASSLYGEQFF. CDR3 sequence (DNA): TGTGCCAGCAGCTTATACGGTGAGCAGTTCTTC.

The V gene is TRBV27, the J gene TRBJ2-2; TRBD1 agrees at 7 bases. V shed 5 bases and J 4 bases; nucleotides not matched to a gene: 7. Germline CDR1 MNHEY, CDR2 SMNVEV (reference sequence). This CDR3 contains 15 residues. Written as DNA, the CDR3 is TGTGCCAGCAGTATTACAGGGGCGGGCACCGGGGAGCTGTTTTTT. It encodes CASSITGAGTGELFF.

The rearrangement joins TRBV7-8 to TRBJ2-7, with TRBD1 identical over 7 bases. This CDR3 region has 14 residues. The germline V gene encodes CDR1 SGHVS and CDR2 FQNEAQ. J was trimmed by 0 bases and V by 3 bases; bases with no gene match: 2. The CDR3 DNA reads TGTGCCAGCAGCTTCAACAGGGGCTCCTACGAGCAGTACTTC. Translated, it gives CASSFNRGSYEQYF.

The chain joins TRBV15 to TRBJ1-2; TRBD1 might be the D (6 bases). Germline V gene sequence: CDR1 LNHNV, CDR2 YYDKDF (reference sequence). The CDR3 runs 14 residues. The germline V and J ends were trimmed by 0 bases and 7 bases, with 12 bases remaining between them. The CDR3 spells CATSRDRDISGYTF. The DNA for the CDR3 is TGTGCCACCAGCAGAGACCGGGACATTTCTGGCTACACCTTC.

The chain is built from TRBV5-6 and TRBJ2-7; D is ambiguous. The CDR3 totals 13 residues. CDR1 and CDR2 from the germline V gene are SGHDT and YYEEEE. Deletions cut 1 base from V and 3 bases from J, with 8 bases between. The CDR3 DNA sequence: TGTGCCAGCAGCTTGCGTAGATACTACGAGCAGTACTTC. Its translation is CASSLRRYYEQYF.

The gene calls are TRBV9 and TRBJ1-1, with D perhaps matching TRBD1 (5 bases). From germline, CDR1 is SGDLS and CDR2 YYNGEE. This CDR3 is 13 amino acids long. The V and J ends lost 3 bases and 0 bases respectively, with 6 bases between them. The CDR3 here is CASSETVNTEAFF. For the CDR3, the DNA is TGTGCCAGCAGCGAGACAGTGAACACTGAAGCTTTCTTT.

V usage is TRBV7-2 and J usage is TRBJ2-7, with a possible D match to TRBD1 (5 bases). Germline CDR1 is SGHTA and CDR2 is FQGNSA. The CDR3 is 15 amino acids. The V end lost 3 bases, the J end lost 0 bases, and 12 bases lay between the germline ends. The CDR3 is CASSLSQGLSYEQYF. The CDR3 DNA reads TGTGCCAGCAGCTTGAGCCAGGGTCTCTCCTACGAGCAGTACTTC.

This clone has just one count. This chain links TRBV18 with TRBJ2-5, with D hard to call. Trimming stripped 6 bases from V and 3 bases from J, with 11 bases between. The germline V gene has CDR1 KGHSH and CDR2 LQKENI. There are 13 residues in the CDR3. In DNA, the CDR3 is TGTGCCAGCTCCGCACCCGCGGAAGAGACCCAGTACTTC. Translation gives CASSAPAEETQYF.

The chain carries TRBV18 and TRBJ1-4, with D possibly being TRBD1 (5 bases). V shed 4 bases and J shed 3 bases, with 9 bases lying between them. CDR1 and CDR2 (germline): KGHSH, LQKENI. The CDR3 runs to 14 residues. Here the CDR3 DNA reads TGTGCCAGCTCACGCCGGGGGGCTAATGAAAAACTGTTTTTT. This codes for CASSRRGANEKLFF. Variable domain in full (rest from reference TRBV18 and TRBJ1-4): NAGVMQNPRHLVRRRGQEARLRCSPMKGHSHVYWYRQLPEEGLKFMVYLQKENIIDESGMPKERFSAEFPKEGPSILRIQQVVRGDSAAYFCASSRRGANEKLFFGSGTQLSVL.

V gene TRBV5-7 combines with J gene TRBJ2-5; TRBD2 aligns across 10 bases. TRBV5-7 is treated as an ORF (open reading frame) with a function not yet certain. This CDR3 comprises 18 residues. The junction had 9 bases not matched to a gene; V was cut back by 1 base and J by 0 bases. The CDR3 bases are TGTGCCAGCAGCTTGAGGCTAGCGGGGGTCCCGTACCAAGAGACCCAGTACTTC. This codes for CASSLRLAGVPYQETQYF.

This chain uses TRBV11-3 with TRBJ2-5; possible D gene TRBD2, 5 bases. Germline V gene sequence: CDR1 SGHNT, CDR2 YENEEA. Trimming left V 4 bases short and J 5 bases short, with 14 bases between. CDR3 length: 14 residues. This chain's CDR3 is CASSSRTEGETQYF. DNA for the CDR3: TGTGCCAGCAGCTCCCGGACTGAAGGGGAGACCCAGTACTTC.

The genes are TRBV19 and TRBJ2-7, with D tentatively TRBD2 (5 bases). V was pared by 7 bases and J by 4 bases, with 20 bases between. The length of the CDR3 is 15 residues. Germline assignment: CDR1 LNHDA and CDR2 SQIVND (reference sequence). This chain's CDR3 is CASTPSASGTYEQYF. The CDR3 DNA reads as TGTGCCAGTACCCCGAGCGCCAGCGGAACTTACGAGCAGTACTTC.

This clone was found a few times. The chain has TRBV15 and TRBJ1-5, with TRBD1 matching 7 bases. The V gene's germline CDR1 is LNHNV and CDR2 YYDKDF (reference sequence). V lost 2 bases to trimming and J lost 5 bases; unmatched junction nucleotides: 9. CDR3 length equals 16 residues. In nucleotides, the CDR3 is TGTGCCACCAGCAGATTAAGGGACAGCTATGATCAGCCCCAGCATTTT. It translates to CATSRLRDSYDQPQHF.

The chain uses TRBV29-1 and TRBJ2-7; D remains ambiguous. Germline V gene data show CDR1 as SQVTM and CDR2 as ANQGSEA. The V gene lost 4 bases and the J gene lost 4 bases, with 11 bases spanning the gap. CDR3 length: 12 residues. CDR3: CSVGRHPYEQYF. In DNA, the CDR3 is TGCAGCGTTGGAAGACATCCTTACGAGCAGTACTTC.

This chain joins TRBV4-2 and TRBJ2-7; 8 nucleotides agree with TRBD2. The CDR3 is 19 residues long. Germline V gene data show CDR1 as LGHNA and CDR2 as YNFKEQ. V dropped 0 bases and J dropped 6; count of bases not matched to a gene: 19. CDR3: CASSQDSSGSSLRASEQYF. The CDR3 bases are TGTGCCAGCAGCCAAGATTCCAGCGGGAGTAGTTTGCGTGCTTCCGAGCAGTACTTC.

V is TRBV9 and J is TRBJ1-1; 9 bases map to TRBD1. V shed 7 bases, J shed 7 bases, and the junction held 11 bases outside the gene matches. There are 14 residues in the CDR3. The germline V gene encodes CDR1 SGDLS and CDR2 YYNGEE. DNA for the CDR3: TGTGCCAGCGATTTAACCGACAGGGGGTGTGAAGCTTTCTTT. Its protein product is CASDLTDRGCEAFF. Variable domain in full (rest from reference TRBV9 and TRBJ1-1): DSGVTQTPKHLITATGQRVTLRCSPRSGDLSVYWYQQSLDQGLQFLIQYYNGEERAKGNILERFSAQQFPDLHSELNLSSLELGDSALYFCASDLTDRGCEAFFGQGTRLTVV.

This clone was observed a single time. The V gene is TRBV5-6, the J gene TRBJ1-6, with 10 bases that match TRBD1. Germline V gene sequence: CDR1 SGHDT, CDR2 YYEEEE. There are 16 residues in the CDR3. J was trimmed by 6 bases and V by 2 bases; bases with no gene match: 5. The CDR3 reads CASSFGTGVRNSPLHF. The CDR3 DNA reads TGTGCCAGCAGCTTCGGGACAGGGGTACGTAATTCACCCCTCCACTTT.

The genes are TRBV7-7 and TRBJ2-5; D possibly corresponds to TRBD2 (6 bases). Germline V lookup: CDR1 SSHAT, CDR2 FNYEAQ (reference sequence). CDR3 size: 16 residues. V lost 5 bases to trimming and J lost 1 base, with 17 bases between them. CDR3 nucleotides: TGTGCCAGCAGCCGGGGGAGGCTATTGGGCCAAGAGACCCAGTACTTC. This encodes CASSRGRLLGQETQYF.